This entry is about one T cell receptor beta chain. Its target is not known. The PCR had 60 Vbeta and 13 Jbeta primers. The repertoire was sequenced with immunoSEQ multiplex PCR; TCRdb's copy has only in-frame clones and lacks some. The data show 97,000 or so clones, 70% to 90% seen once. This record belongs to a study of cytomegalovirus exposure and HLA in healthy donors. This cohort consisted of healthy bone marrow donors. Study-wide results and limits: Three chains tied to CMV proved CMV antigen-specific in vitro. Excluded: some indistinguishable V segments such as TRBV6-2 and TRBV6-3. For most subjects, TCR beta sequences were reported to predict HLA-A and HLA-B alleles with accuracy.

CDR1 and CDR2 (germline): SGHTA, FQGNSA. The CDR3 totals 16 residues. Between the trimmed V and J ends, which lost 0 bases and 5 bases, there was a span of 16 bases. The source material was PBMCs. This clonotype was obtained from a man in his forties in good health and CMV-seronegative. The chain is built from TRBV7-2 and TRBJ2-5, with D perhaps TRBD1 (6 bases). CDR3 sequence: CASSLAGAGAGETQYF. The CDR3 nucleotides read TGTGCCAGCAGCTTAGCGGGGGCAGGGGCAGGGGAGACCCAGTACTTC.